The sequence of this T cell receptor beta chain was determined in a study of T cells after yellow fever vaccination. Whole-study context: Fractions low in cell number were prepared with SMART-Seq v4 Ultra Low Input.

The germline V gene has CDR1 SGHAT and CDR2 FQNNGV. With V trimmed by 3 bases and J by 4 bases, 8 bases remained unmatched. This CDR3 is 15 amino acids long. Each CDR3 protein is one row after TCRdb ran MiXCR on the 5' RACE reads. The table shows hundreds of thousands of distinct CDR3 sequences, with 4.1% occurring only once. This clonotype was counted between two and nine times. The specimen comprised PBMCs, sampled 5 days after the yellow fever booster vaccination. The gene calls are TRBV11-2 and TRBJ2-5; 7 bases match TRBD1. The sequence was obtained from a man aged 18 to 35 who received the YFV17D yellow fever vaccine. The CDR3 DNA is TGTGCCAGCAGCTTCACAGGGGCCTGGGGAGAGACCCAGTACTTC. Amino acids: CASSFTGAWGETQYF.